This entry lists 21 T cell receptor beta chains sequenced from one sample in a study of beta chain features in type 1 diabetes. cDNA synthesis used the whole RNA isolate, giving expressed TCRB sequences. The repertoire was sequenced with immunoSEQ multiplex PCR; TCRdb's copy has only in-frame clones and lacks some. The sample lists fewer than 650,000 clones; 15% were seen once. The sequenced material came from naive CD4+ T cells from blood. These TCRs come from a man younger than 35 in good health.

The chain has TRBV5-4 and TRBJ1-6, with D maybe TRBD1 (5 bases). CDR1 is SGHNT and CDR2 is YYREEE in the germline V gene (reference sequence). The V end was cut by 1 base, the J end by 9 bases, with 14 bases between. CDR3 length: 15 residues. CDR3 in DNA: TGTGCCAGCAGCTTGACCGGGGCCCTTGGTTCACCCCTCCACTTT. Protein product: CASSLTGALGSPLHF.

V and J are TRBV9 and TRBJ2-2; 13 bases line up with TRBD2. The germline CDR1 and CDR2 sequences are SGDLS and YYNGEE. The ends lost 5 bases at V and 5 bases at J; junction bases unmatched: 6. The CDR3 runs 16 residues. The CDR3 reads CASRGPGLAGTGELFF. CDR3 coding DNA: TGTGCCAGCAGGGGACCGGGACTAGCGGGAACCGGGGAGCTGTTTTTT.

This clone was recorded a few times. V gene TRBV18 combines with J gene TRBJ2-5; unclear D gene. V lost 2 bases and J lost 1, with 11 bases in between. CDR1 is KGHSH and CDR2 is LQKENI in the germline V gene. The CDR3 sequence is 15 residues long. CDR3 residues: CASSPGVRVQETQYF. Here the CDR3 DNA reads TGTGCCAGCTCACCAGGGGTTAGGGTCCAAGAGACCCAGTACTTC.

The V call is TRBV7-2, the J call TRBJ2-2; D is ambiguous. The CDR3 runs 16 residues. The V end lost 4 bases, the J end lost 4 bases, and 16 bases lay between the germline ends. The germline V gene has CDR1 SGHTA and CDR2 FQGNSA. CDR3 region: CASSSQTMTTTGELFF. In DNA, the CDR3 is TGTGCCAGCAGCTCCCAGACGATGACCACCACCGGGGAGCTGTTTTTT.

This clone was observed a handful of times. The chain combines TRBV7-6 with TRBJ2-3; D not certain. CDR3 length: 14 amino acids. The V gene's germline CDR1 is SGHVS and CDR2 FNYEAQ. The ends were cut back, 2 bases at V and 6 bases at J, with 12 bases in the middle. CDR3 region: CASSLPRPRDTQYF. The CDR3 nucleotides read TGTGCCAGCAGCTTACCTCGGCCCCGGGATACGCAGTATTTT.

This clone occurred a few times. The V and J genes are TRBV7-9 and TRBJ2-2, with a weak D call TRBD1 (5 bases). In germline, CDR1 is SEHNR, CDR2 FQNEAQ (reference sequence). This CDR3 spans 16 amino acids. With 8 bases removed from V and 3 bases from J, the gap between germline ends came to 19 bases. Here the CDR3 reads CASRGPGHPYTGELFF. The CDR3 nucleotides are TGTGCCAGCCGTGGACCCGGACATCCTTACACCGGGGAGCTGTTTTTT. The full variable domain, in which reference TRBV7-9 and TRBJ2-2 provide the parts outside the CDR3, is DTGVSQNPRHKITKRGQNVTFRCDPISEHNRLYWYRQTLGQGPEFLTYFQNEAQLEKSRLLSDRFSAERPKGSFSTLEIQRTEQGDSAMYLCASRGPGHPYTGELFFGEGSRLTVL.

The chain combines TRBV9 with TRBJ2-3; 9 nucleotides agree with TRBD2. CDR1 SGDLS and CDR2 YYNGEE come from the germline V gene. The CDR3 contains 19 residues. V lost 0 bases to trimming and J lost 2 bases; unmatched junction nucleotides: 13. CDR3: CASSVGRASGIRTTDTQYF. For the CDR3, the DNA is TGTGCCAGCAGCGTAGGTCGGGCTAGCGGGATCCGGACCACAGATACGCAGTATTTT.

This clone was seen a handful of times. This sample includes further DNA sequences coding for the same CDR3. The chain joins TRBV9 to TRBJ2-3; the match to TRBD2 covers 9 bases. CDR1 is SGDLS, CDR2 YYNGEE, per germline. The CDR3 length is 15 residues. V was clipped by 0 bases and J by 2 bases; unmatched bases: 1. CDR3 nucleotides: TGTGCCAGCAGCGTAGGCGGGGGGGCCACAGATACGCAGTATTTT. Protein product: CASSVGGGATDTQYF.

The V gene is TRBV7-9, the J gene TRBJ2-3, with 7 bases that match TRBD2. CDR3 length equals 14 residues. V was clipped by 8 bases and J by 1 base; unmatched bases: 6. The germline gives CDR1 SEHNR, CDR2 FQNEAQ (reference sequence). CDR3 sequence: CASLETSRTDTQYF. The CDR3 DNA reads TGTGCCAGCCTGGAGACTAGCCGCACAGATACGCAGTATTTT.

This chain uses TRBV28 with TRBJ2-7; TRBD2 might be the D (6 bases). Trimming shortened V by 0 bases and J by 4 bases, and 10 bases separated the two germline ends. The CDR3 runs to 14 residues. CDR1 MDHEN and CDR2 SYDVKM come from the germline V gene. The CDR3 DNA follows: TGTGCCAGCAGTTTATGGTCAGGGAGGTACGAGCAGTACTTC. Translating it yields CASSLWSGRYEQYF.

This sequence joins TRBV27 and TRBJ1-2, with a possible D match to TRBD1 (5 bases). V lost 0 bases and J 4 bases, leaving 15 bases between the germline ends. The CDR3 totals 16 residues. Germline V gene sequence: CDR1 MNHEY, CDR2 SMNVEV (reference sequence). CDR3 loop: CASSLSFREGFYGYTF. The CDR3 DNA follows: TGTGCCAGCAGTTTATCGTTTCGGGAGGGGTTCTATGGCTACACCTTC.

This clone came up a few times. J is TRBJ2-7 and V is TRBV11-2; 10 positions agree with TRBD2. Trimming took 5 bases from V and 5 from J; bases not matched to a gene: 6. Germline V gene data show CDR1 as SGHAT and CDR2 as FQNNGV. The CDR3 covers 14 residues. The CDR3 is CASSRGLAADEQYF. The CDR3 nucleotides are TGTGCCAGCAGCCGTGGACTAGCGGCCGACGAGCAGTACTTC.

The genes are TRBV18 and TRBJ2-7; D not certain. The CDR3 totals 11 residues. Trimming stripped 5 bases from V and 4 bases from J, with 6 bases between. Looked up from germline, CDR1 is KGHSH and CDR2 is LQKENI. This CDR3 reads CASSSTYEQYF. Written as DNA, the CDR3 is TGTGCCAGCTCATCCACTTACGAGCAGTACTTC.

V usage is TRBV28 and J usage is TRBJ2-1; TRBD1 agrees at 8 bases. Trimming took 5 bases from V and 3 from J; bases not matched to a gene: 6. The CDR3 has 15 amino acids. Looked up from germline, CDR1 is MDHEN and CDR2 is SYDVKM. The CDR3 region has the DNA TGTGCCAGCAGTCCACGGACAGGGAGCTACAATGAGCAGTTCTTC. It yields the protein CASSPRTGSYNEQFF.

About this clone: This specimen includes other DNA sequences encoding the same CDR3. This chain links TRBV18 with TRBJ1-1; perhaps TRBD1 as D (6 bases). The V end was cut by 2 bases, the J end by 1 base, with 8 bases between. CDR1 and CDR2 (germline): KGHSH, LQKENI. This CDR3 spans 14 amino acids. This CDR3 is CASSPSGQNTEAFF. The CDR3 nucleotides are TGTGCCAGCTCACCATCGGGACAGAACACTGAAGCTTTCTTT.

This clone was recorded a few times. The chain joins TRBV20-1 to TRBJ2-7; D uncertain. With 3 bases removed from V and 5 bases from J, the gap between germline ends came to 2 bases. Per the germline V gene, CDR1 is DFQATT and CDR2 is SNEGSKA (reference sequence). This CDR3 spans 9 amino acids. The CDR3 sequence is CSARNEQYF. DNA of the CDR3: TGCAGTGCTAGGAACGAGCAGTACTTC.

This chain connects TRBV5-1 to TRBJ2-2; the match to TRBD2 covers 8 bases. The germline V gene has CDR1 SGHRS and CDR2 YFSETQ. CDR3 length: 17 amino acids. After removal of 5 bases from V and 0 bases from J, the junction contained 9 bases not matched to a gene. CDR3 loop: CASSLFSGITNTGELFF. Written as DNA, the CDR3 is TGCGCCAGCAGTTTGTTTAGCGGGATCACGAACACCGGGGAGCTGTTTTTT.

The V gene is TRBV7-9, the J gene TRBJ2-3, with a tentative D call TRBD2 (5 bases). The CDR3 has 18 amino acids. Trimming pared 1 base from V and 1 base from J, leaving 18 bases between. The germline CDR1 and CDR2 sequences are SEHNR and FQNEAQ (reference sequence). CDR3 nucleotide sequence: TGTGCCAGCAGCTTAGACCGGGCGGGTGGCGTTGGCACAGATACGCAGTATTTT. Its translation: CASSLDRAGGVGTDTQYF.

The chain is built from TRBV28 and TRBJ2-5, with TRBD2 identical over 8 bases. Germline CDR1 is MDHEN and CDR2 is SYDVKM. J gave up 3 bases and V 9 bases, and 12 bases lay outside the gene matches. The CDR3 contains 15 residues. The CDR3 region is CASFLSGGGEETQYF. Written as DNA, the CDR3 is TGTGCCAGTTTCTTGAGCGGGGGTGGGGAAGAGACCCAGTACTTC. The full variable domain, in which reference TRBV28 and TRBJ2-5 provide the parts outside the CDR3, is DVKVTQSSRYLVKRTGEKVFLECVQDMDHENMFWYRQDPGLGLRLIYFSYDVKMKEKGDIPEGYSVSREKKERFSLILESASTNQTSMYLCASFLSGGGEETQYFGPGTRLLVL.

This clone was counted between two and nine times. V usage is TRBV2 and J usage is TRBJ2-2; maybe TRBD1 (5 bases). This CDR3 contains 16 residues. CDR1 is SNHLY and CDR2 is FYNNEI in the germline V gene. Trimming removed 6 bases at V and 0 bases at J, with 14 bases between. CDR3 bases: TGTGCCAGCAGGACCAGGGCCCCTTCGAACACCGGGGAGCTGTTTTTT. Translated: CASRTRAPSNTGELFF.

The chain couples TRBV5-1 to TRBJ2-2; D is possibly TRBD2 (5 bases). The germline CDR1 and CDR2 sequences are SGHRS and YFSETQ. This CDR3 has 13 residues. V gave up 5 bases and J gave up 2 bases, with 7 bases separating them. The CDR3, as DNA: TGCGCCAGCAGACCGGGAAACACCGGGGAGCTGTTTTTT. This translates into CASRPGNTGELFF. The variable domain in full, completed from reference TRBV5-1 and TRBJ2-2, reads KAGVTQTPRYLIKTRGQQVTLSCSPISGHRSVSWYQQTPGQGLQFLFEYFSETQRNKGNFPGRFSGRQFSNSRSEMNVSTLELGDSALYLCASRPGNTGELFFGEGSRLTVL.